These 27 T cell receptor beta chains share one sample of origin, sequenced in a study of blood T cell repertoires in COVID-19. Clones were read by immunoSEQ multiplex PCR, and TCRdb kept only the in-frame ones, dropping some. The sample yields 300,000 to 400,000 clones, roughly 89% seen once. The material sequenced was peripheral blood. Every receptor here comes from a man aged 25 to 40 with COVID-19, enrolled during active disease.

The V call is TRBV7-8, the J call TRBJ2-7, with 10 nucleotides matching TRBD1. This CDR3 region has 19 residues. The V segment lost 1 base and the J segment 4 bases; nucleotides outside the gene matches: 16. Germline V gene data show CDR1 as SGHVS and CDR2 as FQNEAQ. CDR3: CASSLVAWTGGNPLYEQYF. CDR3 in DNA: TGTGCCAGCAGCTTAGTCGCCTGGACAGGGGGTAACCCCCTTTACGAGCAGTACTTC.

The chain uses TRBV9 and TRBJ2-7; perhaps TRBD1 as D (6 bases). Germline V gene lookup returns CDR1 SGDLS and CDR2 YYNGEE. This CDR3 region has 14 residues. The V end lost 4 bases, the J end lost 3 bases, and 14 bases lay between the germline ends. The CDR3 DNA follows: TGTGCCAGCAGCCCGGCGGACAGAGACTACGAGCAGTACTTC. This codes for CASSPADRDYEQYF.

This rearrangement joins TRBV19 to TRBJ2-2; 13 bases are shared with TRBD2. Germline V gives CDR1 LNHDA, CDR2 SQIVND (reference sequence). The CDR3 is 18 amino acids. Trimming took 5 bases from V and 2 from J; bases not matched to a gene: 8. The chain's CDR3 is CASSPGTSGIINTGELFF. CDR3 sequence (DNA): TGTGCCAGTAGTCCCGGGACTAGCGGGATCATAAACACCGGGGAGCTGTTTTTT.

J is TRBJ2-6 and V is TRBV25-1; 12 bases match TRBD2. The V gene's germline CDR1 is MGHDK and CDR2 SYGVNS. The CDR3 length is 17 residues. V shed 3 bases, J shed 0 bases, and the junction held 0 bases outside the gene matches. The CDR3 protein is CASSETSGGSGANVLTF. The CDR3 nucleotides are TGTGCCAGCAGTGAGACTAGCGGGGGCTCTGGGGCCAACGTCCTGACTTTC.

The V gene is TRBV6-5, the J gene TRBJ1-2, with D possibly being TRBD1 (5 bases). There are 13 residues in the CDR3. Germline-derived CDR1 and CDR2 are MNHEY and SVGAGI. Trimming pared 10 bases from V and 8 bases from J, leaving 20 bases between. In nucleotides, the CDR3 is TGTGCCATCCTCACGGGACTCCGGGCGGGCTACACCTTC. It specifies CAILTGLRAGYTF.

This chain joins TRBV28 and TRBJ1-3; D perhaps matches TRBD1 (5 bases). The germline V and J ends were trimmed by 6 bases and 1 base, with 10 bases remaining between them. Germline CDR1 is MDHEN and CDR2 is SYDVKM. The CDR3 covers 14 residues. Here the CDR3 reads CASSTRVSGNTIYF. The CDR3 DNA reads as TGTGCCAGCAGCACCAGGGTATCTGGAAACACCATATATTTT.

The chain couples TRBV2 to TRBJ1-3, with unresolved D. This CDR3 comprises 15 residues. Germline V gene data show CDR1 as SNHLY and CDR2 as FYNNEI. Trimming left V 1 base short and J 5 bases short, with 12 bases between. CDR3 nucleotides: TGTGCCAGCAGTGAAGAGGCGGGAACTAGAAACACCATATATTTT. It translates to CASSEEAGTRNTIYF.

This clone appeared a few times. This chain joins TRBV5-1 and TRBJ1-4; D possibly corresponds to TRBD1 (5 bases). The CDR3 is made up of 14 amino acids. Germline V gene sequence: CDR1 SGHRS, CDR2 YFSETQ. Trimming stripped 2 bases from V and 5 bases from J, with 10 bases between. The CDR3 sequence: CASSFRTNNEKLFF. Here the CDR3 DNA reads TGCGCCAGCAGCTTCCGGACAAACAATGAAAAACTGTTTTTT. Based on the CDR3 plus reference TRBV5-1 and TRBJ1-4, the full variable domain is KAGVTQTPRYLIKTRGQQVTLSCSPISGHRSVSWYQQTPGQGLQFLFEYFSETQRNKGNFPGRFSGRQFSNSRSEMNVSTLELGDSALYLCASSFRTNNEKLFFGSGTQLSVL.

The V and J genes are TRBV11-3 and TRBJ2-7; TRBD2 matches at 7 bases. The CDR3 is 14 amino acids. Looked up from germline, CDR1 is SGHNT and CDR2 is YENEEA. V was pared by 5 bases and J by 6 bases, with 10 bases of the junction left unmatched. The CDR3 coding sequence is TGTGCCAGCAGCCAGGGAGGGGAGGGGATCGAGCAGTACTTC. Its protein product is CASSQGGEGIEQYF.

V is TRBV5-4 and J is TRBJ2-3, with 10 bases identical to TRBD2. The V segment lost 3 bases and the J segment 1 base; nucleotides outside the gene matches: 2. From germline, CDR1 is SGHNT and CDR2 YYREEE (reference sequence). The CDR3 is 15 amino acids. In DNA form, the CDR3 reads TGTGCCAGCAGCTCTCTAGCGGGGGGCACAGATACGCAGTATTTT. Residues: CASSSLAGGTDTQYF.

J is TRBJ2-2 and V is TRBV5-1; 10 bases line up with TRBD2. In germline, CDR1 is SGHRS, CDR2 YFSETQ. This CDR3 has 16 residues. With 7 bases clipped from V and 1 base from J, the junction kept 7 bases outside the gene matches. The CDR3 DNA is TGCGCCAGCGGGCGGTCTAGCGGGGGGAACACCGGGGAGCTGTTTTTT. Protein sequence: CASGRSSGGNTGELFF.

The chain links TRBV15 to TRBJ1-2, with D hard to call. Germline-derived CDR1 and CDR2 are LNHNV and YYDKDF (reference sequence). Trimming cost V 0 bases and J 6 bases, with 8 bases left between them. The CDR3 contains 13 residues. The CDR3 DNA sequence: TGTGCCACCAGCAGAGATTCCCAGAATGGCTACACCTTC. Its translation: CATSRDSQNGYTF. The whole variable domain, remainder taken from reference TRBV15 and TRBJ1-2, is DAMVIQNPRYQVTQFGKPVTLSCSQTLNHNVMYWYQQKSSQAPKLLFHYYDKDFNNEADTPDNFQSRRPNTSFCFLDIRSPGLGDTAMYLCATSRDSQNGYTFGSGTRLTVV.

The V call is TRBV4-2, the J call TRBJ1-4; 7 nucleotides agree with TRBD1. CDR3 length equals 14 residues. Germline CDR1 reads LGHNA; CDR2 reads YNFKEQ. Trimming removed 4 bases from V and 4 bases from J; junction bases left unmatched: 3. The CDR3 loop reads CASSPGGLNEKLFF. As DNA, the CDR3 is TGTGCCAGCAGCCCAGGGGGGCTTAATGAAAAACTGTTTTTT.

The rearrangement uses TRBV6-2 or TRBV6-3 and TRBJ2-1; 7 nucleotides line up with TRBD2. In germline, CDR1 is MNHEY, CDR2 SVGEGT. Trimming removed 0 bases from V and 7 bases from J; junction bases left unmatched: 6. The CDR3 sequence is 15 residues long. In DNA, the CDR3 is TGTGCCAGCAGTTACTCGGGGCGGGGGATAAATGAGCAGTTCTTC. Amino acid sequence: CASSYSGRGINEQFF.

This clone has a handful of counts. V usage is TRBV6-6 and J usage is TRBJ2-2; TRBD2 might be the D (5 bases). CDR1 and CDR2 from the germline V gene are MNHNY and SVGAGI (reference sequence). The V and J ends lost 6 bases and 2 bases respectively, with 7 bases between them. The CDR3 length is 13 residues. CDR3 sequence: CASRDLNTGELFF. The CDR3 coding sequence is TGTGCCAGCAGGGACTTAAACACCGGGGAGCTGTTTTTT.

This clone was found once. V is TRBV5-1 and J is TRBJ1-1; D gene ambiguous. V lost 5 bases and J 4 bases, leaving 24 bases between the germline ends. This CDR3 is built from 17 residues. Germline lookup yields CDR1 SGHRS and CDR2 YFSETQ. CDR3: CASRLSGILSSGTEAFF. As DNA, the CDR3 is TGCGCCAGCAGACTTTCCGGGATCCTCTCGAGCGGCACTGAAGCTTTCTTT.

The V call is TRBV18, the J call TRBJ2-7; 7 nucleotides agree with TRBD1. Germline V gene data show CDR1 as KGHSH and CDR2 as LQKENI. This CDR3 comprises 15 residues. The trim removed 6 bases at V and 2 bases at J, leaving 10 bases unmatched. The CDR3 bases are TGTGCCAGCTCCCGCGGACAGGCGTACACCTACGAGCAGTACTTC. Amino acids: CASSRGQAYTYEQYF.

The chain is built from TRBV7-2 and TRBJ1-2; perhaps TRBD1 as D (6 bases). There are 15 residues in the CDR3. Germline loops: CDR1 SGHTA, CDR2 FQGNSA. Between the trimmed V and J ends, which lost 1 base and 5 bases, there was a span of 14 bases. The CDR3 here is CASSLVMGAGYGYTF. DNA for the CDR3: TGTGCCAGCAGCTTAGTTATGGGGGCCGGATATGGCTACACCTTC.

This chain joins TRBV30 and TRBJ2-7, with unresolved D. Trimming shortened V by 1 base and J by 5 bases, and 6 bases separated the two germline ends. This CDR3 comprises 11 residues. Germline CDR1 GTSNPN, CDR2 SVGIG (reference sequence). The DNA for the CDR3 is TGTGCCTGGAGTGCCCTACACGAGCAGTACTTC. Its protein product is CAWSALHEQYF.

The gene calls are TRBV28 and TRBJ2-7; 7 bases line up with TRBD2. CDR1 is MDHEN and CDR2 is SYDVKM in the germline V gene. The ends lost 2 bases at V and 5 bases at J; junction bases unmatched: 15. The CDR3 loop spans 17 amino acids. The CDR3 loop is CASSLDGGSVERHEQYF. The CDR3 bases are TGTGCCAGCAGTTTAGATGGCGGGAGTGTAGAGAGGCACGAGCAGTACTTC.

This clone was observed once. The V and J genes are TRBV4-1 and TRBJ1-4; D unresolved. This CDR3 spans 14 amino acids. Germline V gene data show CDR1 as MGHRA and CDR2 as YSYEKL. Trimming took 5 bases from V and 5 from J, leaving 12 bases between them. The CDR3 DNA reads TGCGCCAGCAGCGAGCCGCTTCGCAATGAAAAACTGTTTTTT. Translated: CASSEPLRNEKLFF.

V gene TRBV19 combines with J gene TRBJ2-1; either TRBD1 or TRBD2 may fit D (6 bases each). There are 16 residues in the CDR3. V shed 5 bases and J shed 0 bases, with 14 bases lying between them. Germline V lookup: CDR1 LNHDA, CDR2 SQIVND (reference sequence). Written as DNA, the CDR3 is TGTGCCAGTAGTGTAGGGGGACTTCCCTCCTACAATGAGCAGTTCTTC. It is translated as CASSVGGLPSYNEQFF. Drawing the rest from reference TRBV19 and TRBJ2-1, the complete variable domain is DGGITQSPKYLFRKEGQNVTLSCEQNLNHDAMYWYRQDPGQGLRLIYYSQIVNDFQKGDIAEGYSVSREKKESFPLTVTSAQKNPTAFYLCASSVGGLPSYNEQFFGPGTRLTVL.

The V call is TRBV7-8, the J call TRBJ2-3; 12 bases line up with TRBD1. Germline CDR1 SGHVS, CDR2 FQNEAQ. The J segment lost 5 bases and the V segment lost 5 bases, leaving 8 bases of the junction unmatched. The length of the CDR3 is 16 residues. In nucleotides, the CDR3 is TGTGCCAGCAGCGACTGGGACAGGGGGCTGGGAGATACGCAGTATTTT. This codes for CASSDWDRGLGDTQYF.

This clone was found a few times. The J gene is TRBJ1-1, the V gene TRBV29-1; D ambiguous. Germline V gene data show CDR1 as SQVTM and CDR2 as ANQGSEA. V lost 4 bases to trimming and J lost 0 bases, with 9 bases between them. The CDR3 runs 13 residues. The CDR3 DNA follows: TGCAGCGTTGTGGAGTCGGTGAACACTGAAGCTTTCTTT. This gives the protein CSVVESVNTEAFF.

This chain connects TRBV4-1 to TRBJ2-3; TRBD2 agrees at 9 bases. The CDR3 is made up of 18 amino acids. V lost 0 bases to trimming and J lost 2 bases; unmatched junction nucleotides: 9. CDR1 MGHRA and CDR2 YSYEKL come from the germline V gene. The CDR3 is CASSQDRFSGSPTDTQYF. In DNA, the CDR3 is TGCGCCAGCAGCCAAGATCGGTTTAGCGGGAGCCCCACAGATACGCAGTATTTT.

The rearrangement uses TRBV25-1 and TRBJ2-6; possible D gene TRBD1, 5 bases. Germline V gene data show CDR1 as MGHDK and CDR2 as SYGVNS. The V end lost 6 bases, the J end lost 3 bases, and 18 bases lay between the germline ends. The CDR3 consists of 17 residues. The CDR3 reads CASSRAGHSDGANVLTF. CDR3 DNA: TGTGCCAGCAGCCGGGCAGGGCACTCGGATGGGGCCAACGTCCTGACTTTC.

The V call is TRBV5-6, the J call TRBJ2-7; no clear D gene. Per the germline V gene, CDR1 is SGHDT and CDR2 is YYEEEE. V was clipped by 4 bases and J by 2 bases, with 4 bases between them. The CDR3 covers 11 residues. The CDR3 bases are TGTGCCAGCAGCCGGGCCTACGAGCAGTACTTC. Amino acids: CASSRAYEQYF.